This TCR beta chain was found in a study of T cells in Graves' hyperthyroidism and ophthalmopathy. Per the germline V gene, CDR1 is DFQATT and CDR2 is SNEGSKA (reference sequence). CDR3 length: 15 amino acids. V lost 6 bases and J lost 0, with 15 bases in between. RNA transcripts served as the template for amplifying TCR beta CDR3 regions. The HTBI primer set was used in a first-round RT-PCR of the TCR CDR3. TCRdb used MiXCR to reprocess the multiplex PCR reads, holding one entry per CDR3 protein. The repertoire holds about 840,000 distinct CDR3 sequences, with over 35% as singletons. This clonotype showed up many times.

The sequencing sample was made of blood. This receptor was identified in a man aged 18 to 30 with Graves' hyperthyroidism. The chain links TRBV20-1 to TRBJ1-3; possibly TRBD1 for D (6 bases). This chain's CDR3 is CSATPGRGSGNTIYF. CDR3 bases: TGCAGTGCGACACCGGGCAGGGGCTCTGGAAACACCATATATTTT.